This is a list of T cell receptor beta chains from one sample in a study of OX40 agonist ivuxolimab in advanced cancers. Only in-frame clones appear in the TCRdb table, and some are missing; sequencing was by immunoSEQ multiplex PCR. The sample shows under 85,000 clones, roughly 91% of them seen only once. Sample: CD4+ or CD8+ T cells sorted from blood, taken in a trial of the OX40 agonist ivuxolimab. Receptor source: an adult with an advanced solid tumor such as melanoma, head and neck, liver or kidney cancer. Both conserved end residues are part of each CDR3. A D gene is named only where the DNA matches it firmly. Clone size is given for some rows only: seen once, a few or many times, or a class if the clone is expanded.

TRBV6-5	TRBJ1-1	.	.	CASTLEGTTEAFF	TGTGCCAGCACCTTAGAGGGGACCACTGAAGCTTTCTTT
TRBV2	TRBJ1-4	.	.	CASRGRRTTNEKLFF	TGTGCCAGCAGGGGAAGGCGGACCACTAATGAAAAACTGTTTTTT
TRBV7-2	TRBJ1-4	.	TRBD1	CASSLGPPGQGGKLFF	TGTGCCAGCAGCTTAGGGCCCCCGGGACAGGGGGGAAAACTGTTTTTT
TRBV28	TRBJ1-1	.	TRBD1	CASSLRGRLVAALEAFF	TGTGCCAGCAGTTTAAGGGGGCGTTTAGTGGCAGCCCTTGAAGCTTTCTTT
TRBV7-7	TRBJ2-2	.	.	CASSPRVNTGELFF	TGTGCTAGCAGCCCCCGCGTGAACACCGGGGAGCTGTTTTTT
TRBV7-2	TRBJ1-1	.	.	CASSPGPVGAFF	TGTGCCAGCAGTCCTGGACCGGTCGGAGCTTTCTTT
TRBV7-9	TRBJ2-6	.	.	CASSPAFDGSGANVLTF	TGTGCCAGCAGCCCAGCATTTGATGGCTCTGGGGCCAACGTCCTGACTTTC
TRBV18	TRBJ1-1	.	TRBD1	CASSPPMGQGTEAFF	TGTGCCAGCTCACCACCGATGGGACAGGGCACTGAAGCTTTCTTT
TRBV5-4	TRBJ2-2	.	TRBD1	CASSSGQDTGELFF	TGTGCCAGCAGCTCGGGACAGGACACCGGGGAGCTGTTTTTT
TRBV4-2	TRBJ2-3	.	TRBD2	CASSQDRVRLAGLGTDTQYF	TGTGCCAGCAGCCAAGATAGGGTCCGACTAGCGGGGTTGGGTACAGATACGCAGTATTTT
TRBV11-2	TRBJ2-5	.	.	CAVARPRGQETQYF	TGTGCCGTCGCCCGACCCCGGGGCCAAGAGACCCAGTACTTC
TRBV20-1	TRBJ1-4	.	.	CSARESEKLFF	TGCAGTGCTAGAGAGAGTGAAAAACTGTTTTTT
TRBV7-8	TRBJ1-5	.	TRBD1	CASSFGTGGRLSNQPQHF	TGTGCCAGCAGCTTCGGGACAGGGGGCCGATTGAGCAATCAGCCCCAGCATTTT
TRBV6-6	TRBJ2-2	.	TRBD1	CASSQTGGNTGELFF	TGTGCCAGCAGCCAGACAGGGGGCAACACCGGGGAGCTGTTTTTT
TRBV2	TRBJ1-4	.	.	CASSVEWTDEKLFF	TGTGCCAGCAGTGTGGAGTGGACGGACGAAAAACTGTTTTTT
TRBV11-2	TRBJ2-3	few	.	CASSFLSTDTQYF	TGTGCCAGCAGCTTCCTGAGCACAGATACGCAGTATTTT
TRBV5-4	TRBJ2-5	.	.	CASSYPTVQETQYF	TGTGCCAGCAGCTATCCGACCGTCCAAGAGACCCAGTACTTC
TRBV5-1	TRBJ2-2	once	TRBD1	CASSPGQGAGTGELFF	TGCGCCAGCAGCCCGGGACAGGGGGCCGGCACCGGGGAGCTGTTTTTT
TRBV29-1	TRBJ1-3	.	TRBD1	CSVDTEGAGNTIYF	TGCAGCGTTGATACGGAGGGGGCGGGAAACACCATATATTTT
TRBV5-1	TRBJ2-5	.	.	CASSPRTFGETQYF	TGCGCCAGCAGCCCGAGGACTTTTGGGGAGACCCAGTACTTC
TRBV15	TRBJ2-3	.	TRBD2	CATSRDKSGVTDTQYF	TGTGCCACCAGCAGAGATAAGAGCGGGGTCACAGATACGCAGTATTTT
TRBV5-5	TRBJ2-7	.	TRBD1	CASSLAGTGAYEQYF	TGTGCCAGCAGCCTGGCCGGGACAGGGGCCTACGAGCAGTACTTC
TRBV29-1	TRBJ1-1	.	.	CSAGGGYTEAFF	TGCAGCGCTGGGGGTGGGTACACTGAAGCTTTCTTT
TRBV7-6	TRBJ1-1	.	TRBD1	CASSLVARQGDGTEAFF	TGTGCCAGCAGCTTAGTAGCCCGACAGGGAGATGGAACTGAAGCTTTCTTT
TRBV6-6	TRBJ1-4	.	.	CASTLTGPNEKLFF	TGTGCCAGCACCCTGACAGGCCCTAATGAAAAACTGTTTTTT
TRBV5-4	TRBJ2-4	.	.	CASSLGVSDTRYF	TGTGCCAGCAGCTTGGGGGTTTCGGATACCCGGTACTTC
TRBV16	TRBJ1-1	.	TRBD1	CASSQSAGGTEAFF	TGTGCCAGCAGCCAATCCGCAGGGGGCACTGAAGCTTTCTTT
TRBV5-5	TRBJ1-1	.	.	CASSLDGAGTEAFF	TGTGCCAGCAGCTTGGACGGAGCTGGGACTGAAGCTTTCTTT
TRBV7-2	TRBJ2-1	.	TRBD2	CASSHLPGLASNEQFF	TGTGCCAGCAGCCACCTACCGGGACTAGCATCGAATGAGCAGTTCTTC
TRBV19	TRBJ1-1	.	.	CASSMIGGRKDTEAFF	TGTGCCAGTAGTATGATCGGGGGGCGAAAGGACACTGAAGCTTTCTTT
TRBV6-5	TRBJ1-6	.	.	CATTRTVYNSPLHF	TGTGCCACAACACGGACAGTCTATAATTCACCCCTCCACTTT
TRBV27	TRBJ1-3	.	TRBD1	CASRDRARDTIYF	TGTGCCAGTCGGGACAGGGCAAGGGACACCATATATTTT
TRBV18	TRBJ2-7	.	.	CASSPRVEPEQYF	TGTGCCAGCTCACCAAGAGTAGAACCGGAGCAGTACTTC
TRBV28	TRBJ1-4	.	TRBD1	CASSLRQGEEKLFF	TGTGCCAGCAGTTTACGGCAGGGGGAGGAAAAACTGTTTTTT
TRBV7-9	TRBJ1-4	.	.	CASSLTQREKLFF	TGTGCCAGCAGCTTAACACAAAGGGAAAAACTGTTTTTT
TRBV7-9	TRBJ1-4	.	TRBD1	CASSLGKGGTNEKLFF	TGTGCCAGCAGCTTAGGGAAAGGGGGCACTAATGAAAAACTGTTTTTT
TRBV6-6	TRBJ1-5	.	.	CAAGDGDQPQHF	TGTGCCGCGGGGGATGGCGATCAGCCCCAGCATTTT
TRBV7-9	TRBJ1-3	.	.	CASSLQGASSGNTIYF	TGTGCCAGCAGCTTACAGGGAGCCAGCTCTGGAAACACCATATATTTT
TRBV7-9	TRBJ1-1	once	.	CASSFTLGDTEAFF	TGTGCCAGCAGCTTCACCCTCGGGGACACTGAAGCTTTCTTT
TRBV19	TRBJ2-3	.	.	CASSMVGSDTQYF	TGTGCCAGTAGTATGGTGGGTTCAGATACGCAGTATTTT
TRBV7-7	TRBJ2-3	.	TRBD2	CASSPLAGGTDTQYF	TGTGCTAGCAGCCCCTTAGCGGGGGGAACAGATACGCAGTATTTT